This T cell receptor beta chain is drawn from a study of shared T cell receptors in the human thymus. The CDR3 extends over 16 amino acids. The J segment lost 4 bases and the V segment lost 4 bases, leaving 11 bases of the junction unmatched. The germline V gene encodes CDR1 LGHNA and CDR2 YNFKEQ. TCRdb's table, derived via immunoSEQ multiplex PCR, lists solely in-frame clones and lacks some. The sample shows some 700,000 clones, roughly 90% of them seen only once. These data were likewise used in another study, on human thymus T cells. That study adds: The people who donated were healthy Finnish babies having corrective surgery for congenital heart defects. Thymus tissue for the work was resected from patients undergoing corrective heart surgery. Among thymic and blood repertoires, usage of V and J genes appeared biased. Thymic repertoires of unrelated individuals were reported in related research to overlap highly.

This chain connects TRBV4-2 to TRBJ1-1; 8 bases map to TRBD1. The sequencing input was thymocytes. This receptor was taken from a boy under two years old with a congenital heart defect. CDR3 in amino acids: CASSPPETGVGTEAFF. CDR3 in DNA: TGTGCCAGCAGCCCCCCCGAGACAGGGGTTGGCACTGAAGCTTTCTTT.